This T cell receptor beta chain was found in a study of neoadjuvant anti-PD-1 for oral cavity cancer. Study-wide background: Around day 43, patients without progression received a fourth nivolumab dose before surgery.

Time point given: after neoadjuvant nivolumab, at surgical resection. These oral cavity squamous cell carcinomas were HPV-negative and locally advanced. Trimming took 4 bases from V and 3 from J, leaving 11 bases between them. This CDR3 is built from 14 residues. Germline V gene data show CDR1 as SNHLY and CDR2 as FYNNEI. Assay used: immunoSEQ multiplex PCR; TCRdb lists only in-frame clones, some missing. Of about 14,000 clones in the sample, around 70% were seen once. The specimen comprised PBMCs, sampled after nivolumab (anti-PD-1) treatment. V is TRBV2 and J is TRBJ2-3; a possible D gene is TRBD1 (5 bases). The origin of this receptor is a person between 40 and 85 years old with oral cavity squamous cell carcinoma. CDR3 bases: TGTGCCAGCAGTGCTCAGGGCCCGACAGATACGCAGTATTTT. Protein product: CASSAQGPTDTQYF.